What follows are 5 T cell receptor beta chains derived from one specimen sequenced in a study of cytomegalovirus exposure and HLA in healthy donors. Both 60 Vbeta primers and 13 Jbeta primers went into the PCR. Only in-frame clones appear in the TCRdb table, and some are missing; sequencing was by immunoSEQ multiplex PCR. The sample comprises 100,000 to 150,000 clones, around 68% of which are singletons, and 4% rests with the top ten. Specimen: PBMCs. The receptor source for this set is a middle-aged man in good health and CMV-seropositive.

The table lists this clone with a few counts. The CDR3 protein is CASSRRTGKNTEAFF. The CDR3 coding sequence is TGCGCCAGCAGCCGGAGGACAGGAAAGAACACTGAAGCTTTCTTT. This chain connects TRBV5-1 to TRBJ1-1; 7 nucleotides match TRBD1. Germline V gives CDR1 SGHRS, CDR2 YFSETQ. The V gene end was trimmed by 4 bases and the J gene end by 1 base; junction bases not matched to a gene: 7. The CDR3 extends over 15 amino acids. The whole variable domain, filled in from reference TRBV5-1 and TRBJ1-1, reads KAGVTQTPRYLIKTRGQQVTLSCSPISGHRSVSWYQQTPGQGLQFLFEYFSETQRNKGNFPGRFSGRQFSNSRSEMNVSTLELGDSALYLCASSRRTGKNTEAFFGQGTRLTVV.

There are a few counts of this clone. The chain uses TRBV30 and TRBJ2-3; a possible D gene is TRBD1 (6 bases). V was clipped by 1 base and J by 2 bases, with 16 bases between them. Germline assignment: CDR1 GTSNPN and CDR2 SVGIG (reference sequence). This CDR3 spans 16 amino acids. The CDR3 sequence is CAWSGGQVEITDTQYF. The CDR3 coding sequence is TGTGCCTGGAGTGGGGGGCAGGTCGAAATCACAGATACGCAGTATTTT.

V is TRBV19 and J is TRBJ2-7; TRBD1 matches at 7 bases. With V trimmed by 5 bases and J by 3 bases, 7 bases remained unmatched. The CDR3 covers 14 residues. From germline, CDR1 is LNHDA and CDR2 SQIVND (reference sequence). CDR3 amino acids: CASSARDSIYEQYF. The DNA of the CDR3 is TGTGCCAGTAGTGCCCGGGACAGTATCTACGAGCAGTACTTC.

This sequence joins TRBV27 and TRBJ1-2; no clear D gene. Germline assignment: CDR1 MNHEY and CDR2 SMNVEV (reference sequence). Trimming removed 3 bases at V and 0 bases at J, with 8 bases between. The CDR3 loop spans 14 amino acids. The CDR3 nucleotides read TGTGCCAGCAGTTTGCAAAGAGCTAACTATGGCTACACCTTC. Translated: CASSLQRANYGYTF.

The chain recombines TRBV6-1 with TRBJ2-1, with a possible D match to TRBD1 (6 bases). This CDR3 is built from 16 residues. CDR1 and CDR2 from the germline V gene are MNHNS and SASEGT. The V end lost 0 bases, the J end lost 7 bases, and 16 bases lay between the germline ends. CDR3: CASSEAEGVQGNEQFF. As DNA, the CDR3 is TGTGCCAGCAGTGAAGCTGAGGGGGTACAGGGAAATGAGCAGTTCTTC.